A selection of T cell receptor beta chains follows, all from one sample in a study of blood T cell repertoires in COVID-19. Profiled with immunoSEQ multiplex PCR; TCRdb holds only in-frame clones, not every one. The table has around 68,000 clones, 65% to 85% seen once. Sequenced input: peripheral blood. All receptors come from a woman aged 50 to 65 with acute or convalescent COVID-19. CDR3s include the opening cysteine and the closing phenylalanine or tryptophan. Each record gives: J gene, D gene, V gene, clone size, CDR3 protein, CDR3 DNA. A D gene is named only where the DNA matches it firmly. Size values are once, few and many counts, or a class for expanded clones, and some rows have none.

j_call: TRBJ1-4
d_call: .
v_call: TRBV13
clone_size: .
cdr3_aa: CASSPLGGEKLFF
cdr3_nt: TGTGCCAGCAGCCCCTTGGGGGGGGAAAAACTGTTTTTT

j_call: TRBJ2-3
d_call: .
v_call: TRBV7-2
clone_size: .
cdr3_aa: CASSYYREDTQYF
cdr3_nt: TGTGCCAGCAGCTACTACAGGGAGGATACGCAGTATTTT

j_call: TRBJ1-5
d_call: .
v_call: TRBV2
clone_size: .
cdr3_aa: CASSEQGSQHF
cdr3_nt: TGTGCCAGCAGTGAGCAGGGTTCCCAGCATTTT

j_call: TRBJ1-2
d_call: TRBD1
v_call: TRBV19
clone_size: .
cdr3_aa: CASRRQGASNYGYTF
cdr3_nt: TGTGCCAGTAGGAGACAGGGTGCCTCTAACTATGGCTACACCTTC

j_call: TRBJ1-2
d_call: TRBD1
v_call: TRBV7-2
clone_size: .
cdr3_aa: CASSLQGALGYTF
cdr3_nt: TGTGCCAGCAGCTTACAGGGGGCCCTTGGCTACACCTTC

j_call: TRBJ1-2
d_call: TRBD1
v_call: TRBV3-1/TRBV3-2
clone_size: .
cdr3_aa: CASSQVFSGTAPNSYTF
cdr3_nt: TGTGCCAGCAGCCAAGTTTTCTCCGGGACAGCACCTAATAGCTACACCTTC

j_call: TRBJ2-4
d_call: TRBD2
v_call: TRBV11-2
clone_size: .
cdr3_aa: CASSLDGLAGELAKNIQYF
cdr3_nt: TGTGCCAGCAGCTTAGATGGGCTAGCGGGAGAACTAGCCAAAAACATTCAGTACTTC

j_call: TRBJ2-5
d_call: TRBD2
v_call: TRBV28
clone_size: .
cdr3_aa: CASSTRLAGYQETQYF
cdr3_nt: TGTGCCAGCAGTACCAGACTAGCGGGGTACCAAGAGACCCAGTACTTC

j_call: TRBJ1-1
d_call: .
v_call: TRBV3-1/TRBV3-2
clone_size: once
cdr3_aa: CASSQGQDLEAFF
cdr3_nt: TGTGCCAGCAGCCAAGGTCAGGATCTTGAAGCTTTCTTT

j_call: TRBJ2-3
d_call: TRBD1
v_call: TRBV2
clone_size: few
cdr3_aa: CASRGDRNTDTQYF
cdr3_nt: TGTGCCAGCAGAGGGGACAGAAACACAGATACGCAGTATTTT

j_call: TRBJ2-1
d_call: TRBD2
v_call: TRBV9
clone_size: .
cdr3_aa: CASSVVRSGRAGEQFF
cdr3_nt: TGTGCCAGCAGCGTAGTGCGGAGCGGGAGGGCCGGTGAGCAGTTCTTC

j_call: TRBJ1-1
d_call: TRBD1
v_call: TRBV28
clone_size: .
cdr3_aa: CAITVTGDITEAFF
cdr3_nt: TGTGCCATTACGGTGACAGGGGATATCACTGAAGCTTTCTTT

j_call: TRBJ1-2
d_call: TRBD1
v_call: TRBV4-2
clone_size: .
cdr3_aa: CASSQGDRAPGYTF
cdr3_nt: TGTGCCAGCAGCCAGGGGGACAGGGCCCCTGGCTACACCTTC

j_call: TRBJ2-1
d_call: TRBD2
v_call: TRBV7-3
clone_size: .
cdr3_aa: CASSSPGLKTEQFF
cdr3_nt: TGTGCCAGCAGCTCACCGGGACTAAAGACTGAGCAGTTCTTC

j_call: TRBJ2-7
d_call: .
v_call: TRBV28
clone_size: once
cdr3_aa: CASIDHGTLEQYF
cdr3_nt: TGTGCCAGCATAGATCACGGTACTTTAGAGCAGTACTTC

j_call: TRBJ1-1
d_call: .
v_call: TRBV27
clone_size: .
cdr3_aa: CASSLSSGGMNTEAFF
cdr3_nt: TGTGCCAGCAGTTTATCGTCTGGCGGGATGAACACTGAAGCTTTCTTT

j_call: TRBJ1-5
d_call: TRBD1
v_call: TRBV2
clone_size: .
cdr3_aa: CASGQGDNQPQHF
cdr3_nt: TGTGCCAGCGGACAGGGGGACAATCAGCCCCAGCATTTT

j_call: TRBJ2-2
d_call: .
v_call: TRBV28
clone_size: few
cdr3_aa: CASSLPAGGELFF
cdr3_nt: TGTGCCAGCAGTTTACCCGCGGGCGGGGAGCTGTTTTTT

j_call: TRBJ2-7
d_call: .
v_call: TRBV4-1
clone_size: once
cdr3_aa: CASSQDGEYEQYF
cdr3_nt: TGCGCCAGCAGCCAGGATGGAGAGTACGAGCAGTACTTC

j_call: TRBJ2-3
d_call: .
v_call: TRBV4-3
clone_size: .
cdr3_aa: CASSQKGGGDTQYF
cdr3_nt: TGCGCCAGCAGCCAGAAGGGGGGGGGAGATACGCAGTATTTT

j_call: TRBJ2-3
d_call: .
v_call: TRBV9
clone_size: .
cdr3_aa: CASSVASEFGTDTQYF
cdr3_nt: TGTGCCAGCAGCGTAGCTTCGGAGTTTGGCACAGATACGCAGTATTTT

j_call: TRBJ2-1
d_call: TRBD1
v_call: TRBV2
clone_size: .
cdr3_aa: CASSKQGGEQFF
cdr3_nt: TGTGCCAGCAGCAAACAGGGGGGAGAGCAGTTCTTC

j_call: TRBJ2-1
d_call: TRBD1
v_call: TRBV7-6
clone_size: .
cdr3_aa: CASSLRTGDNEQFF
cdr3_nt: TGTGCCAGCAGCCTTCGGACAGGGGACAATGAGCAGTTCTTC

j_call: TRBJ2-7
d_call: .
v_call: TRBV5-5
clone_size: .
cdr3_aa: CASRYTSSYEQYF
cdr3_nt: TGTGCCAGCAGGTATACCAGCTCCTACGAGCAGTACTTC

j_call: TRBJ1-1
d_call: .
v_call: TRBV6-1
clone_size: few
cdr3_aa: CASSELANTEAFF
cdr3_nt: TGTGCCAGCAGTGAACTGGCGAACACTGAAGCTTTCTTT

j_call: TRBJ1-5
d_call: TRBD1
v_call: TRBV27
clone_size: .
cdr3_aa: CASSLGTGNQPQHF
cdr3_nt: TGTGCCAGCAGCCTAGGGACAGGCAATCAGCCCCAGCATTTT

j_call: TRBJ1-1
d_call: TRBD1
v_call: TRBV5-1
clone_size: once
cdr3_aa: CASSLELDRRSEAFF
cdr3_nt: TGCGCCAGCAGCTTGGAGCTGGACAGGCGTTCTGAAGCTTTCTTT

j_call: TRBJ1-2
d_call: .
v_call: TRBV7-2
clone_size: .
cdr3_aa: CASSLGVAGANYGYTF
cdr3_nt: TGTGCCAGCAGCTTGGGAGTGGCGGGTGCTAACTATGGCTACACCTTC

j_call: TRBJ2-2
d_call: TRBD1
v_call: TRBV5-1
clone_size: .
cdr3_aa: CASSPVGQGTGELFF
cdr3_nt: TGCGCCAGCAGCCCGGTCGGACAGGGGACCGGGGAGCTGTTTTTT

j_call: TRBJ2-1
d_call: TRBD2
v_call: TRBV19
clone_size: .
cdr3_aa: CASSMPLSASGARSYNEQFF
cdr3_nt: TGTGCCAGTAGTATGCCTCTGTCGGCTAGCGGGGCTAGGTCCTACAATGAGCAGTTCTTC

j_call: TRBJ2-1
d_call: TRBD2
v_call: TRBV6-5
clone_size: .
cdr3_aa: CASSFRGGLEQFF
cdr3_nt: TGTGCCAGCAGTTTTCGGGGGGGCCTTGAGCAGTTCTTC

j_call: TRBJ2-4
d_call: .
v_call: TRBV5-4
clone_size: .
cdr3_aa: CASSSPVGSLGGQNIQYF
cdr3_nt: TGTGCCAGCAGCTCTCCGGTCGGGAGCCTGGGGGGTCAAAACATTCAGTACTTC

j_call: TRBJ2-1
d_call: TRBD2
v_call: TRBV7-2
clone_size: .
cdr3_aa: CASSFLAGEQFF
cdr3_nt: TGTGCCAGCAGCTTCCTAGCGGGTGAGCAGTTCTTC

j_call: TRBJ1-1
d_call: .
v_call: TRBV7-2
clone_size: .
cdr3_aa: CASSFSRGGTEAFF
cdr3_nt: TGTGCCAGCAGCTTCTCCAGGGGTGGCACTGAAGCTTTCTTT

j_call: TRBJ2-7
d_call: .
v_call: TRBV28
clone_size: .
cdr3_aa: CASSLTYPSSYEQYF
cdr3_nt: TGTGCCAGCAGTTTGACTTACCCCAGCTCCTACGAGCAGTACTTC

j_call: TRBJ2-5
d_call: TRBD2
v_call: TRBV9
clone_size: few
cdr3_aa: CASSVRGGRAQETQYF
cdr3_nt: TGTGCCAGCAGCGTAAGGGGCGGGAGGGCCCAGGAGACCCAGTACTTC

j_call: TRBJ2-1
d_call: TRBD1
v_call: TRBV7-7
clone_size: .
cdr3_aa: CASSFGQGADEQFF
cdr3_nt: TGTGCCAGCAGCTTTGGGCAGGGGGCCGATGAGCAGTTCTTC

j_call: TRBJ2-3
d_call: .
v_call: TRBV4-1
clone_size: .
cdr3_aa: CASSQGQLGSDTQYF
cdr3_nt: TGCGCCAGCAGCCAAGGACAGTTGGGTTCAGATACGCAGTATTTT

j_call: TRBJ2-2
d_call: .
v_call: TRBV7-2
clone_size: .
cdr3_aa: CASSQNRGGTGELFF
cdr3_nt: TGTGCCAGCAGCCAGAACAGGGGGGGAACCGGGGAGCTGTTTTTT

j_call: TRBJ2-7
d_call: .
v_call: TRBV4-2
clone_size: once
cdr3_aa: CASSQESSGHYEQYF
cdr3_nt: TGTGCCAGCAGCCAAGAGAGTAGCGGCCACTACGAGCAGTACTTC

j_call: TRBJ2-3
d_call: TRBD2
v_call: TRBV19
clone_size: .
cdr3_aa: CASTTSGGGMSSDTQYF
cdr3_nt: TGTGCCAGTACCACTAGCGGGGGGGGCATGTCATCCGATACGCAGTATTTT

j_call: TRBJ2-1
d_call: .
v_call: TRBV5-1
clone_size: .
cdr3_aa: CASSPQGRSYNEQFF
cdr3_nt: TGCGCCAGCAGTCCACAGGGTAGGTCCTACAATGAGCAGTTCTTC

j_call: TRBJ1-1
d_call: TRBD1
v_call: TRBV7-9
clone_size: .
cdr3_aa: CASSLGQGTEAFF
cdr3_nt: TGTGCCAGCAGCTTAGGACAGGGAACTGAAGCTTTCTTT

j_call: TRBJ2-2
d_call: TRBD1
v_call: TRBV11-2
clone_size: .
cdr3_aa: CASSGNRGTGELFF
cdr3_nt: TGTGCCAGCAGCGGAAACAGGGGCACCGGGGAGCTGTTTTTT

j_call: TRBJ2-1
d_call: .
v_call: TRBV7-9
clone_size: .
cdr3_aa: CASSSILTGHSYNEQFF
cdr3_nt: TGTGCCAGCAGCTCGATTTTAACAGGACACTCCTACAATGAGCAGTTCTTC

j_call: TRBJ2-5
d_call: .
v_call: TRBV6-2/TRBV6-3
clone_size: .
cdr3_aa: CASSYVSDQETQYF
cdr3_nt: TGTGCCAGCAGTTACGTCTCGGACCAAGAGACCCAGTACTTC

j_call: TRBJ1-4
d_call: .
v_call: TRBV7-9
clone_size: .
cdr3_aa: CASSLGQTTNEKLFF
cdr3_nt: TGTGCCAGCAGCTTAGGACAGACAACTAATGAAAAACTGTTTTTT

j_call: TRBJ2-1
d_call: TRBD1
v_call: TRBV24-1
clone_size: .
cdr3_aa: CATSGTQQGISYNEQFF
cdr3_nt: TGTGCCACCAGTGGCACCCAACAGGGGATTTCCTACAATGAGCAGTTCTTC

j_call: TRBJ2-7
d_call: TRBD1
v_call: TRBV28
clone_size: .
cdr3_aa: CASSHSFGQGDSYEQYF
cdr3_nt: TGTGCCAGCAGCCATTCATTTGGACAGGGCGACTCCTACGAGCAGTACTTC

j_call: TRBJ2-1
d_call: TRBD1
v_call: TRBV2
clone_size: .
cdr3_aa: CASSEIGGGNEQFF
cdr3_nt: TGTGCCAGCAGTGAAATAGGGGGCGGGAATGAGCAGTTCTTC

j_call: TRBJ2-1
d_call: TRBD2
v_call: TRBV4-2
clone_size: few
cdr3_aa: CASRLQLAGENEQFF
cdr3_nt: TGTGCCAGCAGACTTCAACTAGCGGGGGAAAATGAGCAGTTCTTC

j_call: TRBJ2-2
d_call: TRBD1
v_call: TRBV18
clone_size: .
cdr3_aa: CASSPRTGGNTGELFF
cdr3_nt: TGTGCCAGCTCACCGAGGACAGGGGGAAACACCGGGGAGCTGTTTTTT